This T cell receptor beta chain emerged from a study of blood T cells in healthy people across ages. Looking at the study overall: T cells yielded about one barcoded beta molecule per two cells through template switching.

The CDR3 is 12 amino acids. Germline assignment: CDR1 LGHDT and CDR2 YNNKEL (reference sequence). Between the trimmed V and J ends, which lost 2 bases and 5 bases, there was a span of 4 bases. A J-beta primer mix and a sample-barcoded 5' primer were used in a second PCR of about 7 to 12 cycles. TCRdb re-analysed the 5' RACE reads in MiXCR, keeping a single row per CDR3 protein. Of around 1.5 million distinct CDR3 sequences in the sample, approximately 32% were seen once. The rearrangement uses TRBV3-1 and TRBJ2-1; unclear D gene. Sequencing was performed on blood. The sequence came from a woman between 25 and 40 years old in good health. CDR3 loop: CASSQPHNEQFF. The CDR3 DNA reads TGTGCCAGCAGCCAACCACACAATGAGCAGTTCTTC.